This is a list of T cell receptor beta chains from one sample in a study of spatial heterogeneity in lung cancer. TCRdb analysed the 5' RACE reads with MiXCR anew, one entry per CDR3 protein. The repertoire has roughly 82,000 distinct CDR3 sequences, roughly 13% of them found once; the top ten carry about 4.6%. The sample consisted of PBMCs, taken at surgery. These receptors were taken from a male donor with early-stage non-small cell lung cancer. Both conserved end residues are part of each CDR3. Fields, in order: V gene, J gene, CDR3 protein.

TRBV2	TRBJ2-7	CASKPGQGAHEQYF
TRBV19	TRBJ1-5	CASSLTGGEQPQHF
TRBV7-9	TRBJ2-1	CASSLASGYNEQFF
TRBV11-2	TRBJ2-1	CASSLDWQSYNEQFF
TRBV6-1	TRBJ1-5	CASSSQGSNQPQHF
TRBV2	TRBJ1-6	CASSGGRGNSPLHF
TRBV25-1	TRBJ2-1	CATLWGGEQFF
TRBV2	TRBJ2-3	CASSGDTDTQYF
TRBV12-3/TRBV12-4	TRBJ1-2	CASSPRDGEGYTF
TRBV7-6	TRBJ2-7	CASSLSWGASSYEQYF
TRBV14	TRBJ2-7	CASSSSGVGYEQYF
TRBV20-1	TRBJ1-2	CSVSGEAESYGYTF
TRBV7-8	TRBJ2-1	CASSQSGWNNEQFF
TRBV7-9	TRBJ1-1	CASGKGTEAFF
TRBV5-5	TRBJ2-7	CASTPWTSNAYEQYF
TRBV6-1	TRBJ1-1	CASRVSGLMNTEAFF
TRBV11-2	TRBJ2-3	CASSSGPYTDTQYF
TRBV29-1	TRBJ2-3	CSVVWADTQYF
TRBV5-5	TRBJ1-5	CASSPRDTGSNQPQHF
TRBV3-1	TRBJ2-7	CASSQGAGTYEQHF
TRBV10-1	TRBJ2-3	CASSATTQPTDTQYF
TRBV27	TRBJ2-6	CASSLLAGRSAGANVLTF
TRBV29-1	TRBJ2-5	CSVGKGGPQETQYF
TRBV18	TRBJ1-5	CASSPTDVDQPQHF
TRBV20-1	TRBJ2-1	CSASALGLRTYNEQFF
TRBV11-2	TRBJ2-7	CASSLGGRASYEQYF
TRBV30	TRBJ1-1	CAWVLLRNTEAFF
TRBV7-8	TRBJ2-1	CASSLAGLANEQFF
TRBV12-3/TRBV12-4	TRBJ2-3	CASSLPSGFTDTQYF
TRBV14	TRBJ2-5	CASSRGLSSGETQYF
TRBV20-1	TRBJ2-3	CSASAAGGPTDTQYF
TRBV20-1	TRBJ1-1	CSARGQVLPNEAFF
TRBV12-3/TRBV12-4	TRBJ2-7	CASSFSGRSNEQYF
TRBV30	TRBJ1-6	CAWSVRGGNSPLHF
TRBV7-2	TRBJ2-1	CASSWGLAGAGFDEQFF
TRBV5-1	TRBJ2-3	CASSFGTGGDTQYF
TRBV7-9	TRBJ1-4	CASSLPQGEREKLFF
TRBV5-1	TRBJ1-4	CASSLVPGPNEKLFF
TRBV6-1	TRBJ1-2	CASRADRGLYGYTF
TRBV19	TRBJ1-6	CASSAQGTGSPLHF
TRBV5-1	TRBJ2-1	CASSFRGGDHNEQFF
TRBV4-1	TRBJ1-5	CASSQGALVRSNQPQHF
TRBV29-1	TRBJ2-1	CSVERTSGGDEQFF
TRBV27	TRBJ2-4	CASSSDDLDKWPKNIQYF
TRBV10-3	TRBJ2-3	CAISEGGRGGTDTQYF
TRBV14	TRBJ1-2	CASSRGGGLNGYTF
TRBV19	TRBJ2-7	CASSTRTSGRNEQYF
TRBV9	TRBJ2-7	CASSVEAVGEQYF
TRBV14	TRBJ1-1	CASSRRGSRRRAGTEAFF
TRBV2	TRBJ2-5	CASSVEGWETQYF
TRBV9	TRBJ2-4	CASNLVGEPNIQYF
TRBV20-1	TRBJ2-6	CSARVPRGSGANVLTF
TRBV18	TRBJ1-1	CASSPQGGDTEAFF
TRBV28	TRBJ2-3	CASSLLAGEKGSDTQYF
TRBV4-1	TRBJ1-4	CASSQEGGQGWEKLFF